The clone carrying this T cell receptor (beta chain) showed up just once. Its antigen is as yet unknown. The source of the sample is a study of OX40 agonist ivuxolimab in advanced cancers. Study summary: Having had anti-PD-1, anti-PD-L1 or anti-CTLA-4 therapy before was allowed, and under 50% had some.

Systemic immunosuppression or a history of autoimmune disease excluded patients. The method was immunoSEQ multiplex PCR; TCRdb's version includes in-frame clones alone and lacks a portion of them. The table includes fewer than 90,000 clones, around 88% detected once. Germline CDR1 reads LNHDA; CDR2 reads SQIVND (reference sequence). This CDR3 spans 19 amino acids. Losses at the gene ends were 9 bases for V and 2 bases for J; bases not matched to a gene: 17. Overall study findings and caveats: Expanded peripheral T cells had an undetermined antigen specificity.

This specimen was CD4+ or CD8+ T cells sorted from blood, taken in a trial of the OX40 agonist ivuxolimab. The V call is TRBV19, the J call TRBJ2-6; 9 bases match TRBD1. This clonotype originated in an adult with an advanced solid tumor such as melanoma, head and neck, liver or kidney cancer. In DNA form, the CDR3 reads TGTGCCAGCAAAGGAGTGGGGGACAGGGTATTTACTGGGGCCAACGTCCTGACTTTC. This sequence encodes CASKGVGDRVFTGANVLTF.